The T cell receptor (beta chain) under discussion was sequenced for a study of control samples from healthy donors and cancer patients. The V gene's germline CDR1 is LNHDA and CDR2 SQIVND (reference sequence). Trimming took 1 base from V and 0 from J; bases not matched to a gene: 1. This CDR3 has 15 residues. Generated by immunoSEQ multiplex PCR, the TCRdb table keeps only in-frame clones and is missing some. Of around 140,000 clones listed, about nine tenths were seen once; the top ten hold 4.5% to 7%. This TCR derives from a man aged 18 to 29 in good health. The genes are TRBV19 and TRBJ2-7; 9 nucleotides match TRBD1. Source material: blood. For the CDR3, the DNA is TGTGCCAGTAGTATAGGGACAGGGGACTCCTACGAGCAGTACTTC. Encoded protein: CASSIGTGDSYEQYF.